Following are 5 T cell receptor beta chains from one sample sequenced in a study of T cells in Graves' hyperthyroidism and ophthalmopathy. RNA transcripts served as the template for amplifying TCR beta CDR3 regions. First-round RT-PCR of the TCR CDR3 relied on the HTBI primer set. TCRdb fed the multiplex PCR reads into MiXCR, producing one record per CDR3 protein. This repertoire shows around 350,000 distinct CDR3 sequences, around 13% found once; its top ten account for 9% to 9.5%. The material sequenced was blood. The origin of the receptors is a woman aged 18-29 years with Graves' hyperthyroidism.

In this sample, this clonotype turned up a few times. This chain's CDR3 is CASSYGTSGITDTQYF. CDR3 sequence (DNA): TGTGCCAGCAGTTATGGGACTAGCGGGATCACAGATACGCAGTATTTT. This rearrangement joins TRBV6-1 to TRBJ2-3; 13 nucleotides match TRBD2. The CDR3 sequence is 16 residues long. V gave up 5 bases and J gave up 2 bases; unmatched junction bases: 4. Germline V lookup: CDR1 MNHNS, CDR2 SASEGT.

This clonotype was seen more than once but under ten times. The chain combines TRBV15 with TRBJ1-3; the D gene is possibly TRBD1 (5 bases). Trimming shortened V by 0 bases and J by 3 bases, and 9 bases separated the two germline ends. Germline lookup yields CDR1 LNHNV and CDR2 YYDKDF (reference sequence). The CDR3 covers 15 residues. Here the CDR3 DNA reads TGTGCCACCAGCAGAGATCAGGGTGATGGAAACACCATATATTTT. It translates to CATSRDQGDGNTIYF. The full variable domain, its missing parts supplied by reference TRBV15 and TRBJ1-3, is DAMVIQNPRYQVTQFGKPVTLSCSQTLNHNVMYWYQQKSSQAPKLLFHYYDKDFNNEADTPDNFQSRRPNTSFCFLDIRSPGLGDTAMYLCATSRDQGDGNTIYFGEGSWLTVV.

This clonotype was counted many times. The V call is TRBV5-5, the J call TRBJ2-7, with D hard to call. Trimming shortened V by 4 bases and J by 3 bases, and 11 bases separated the two germline ends. CDR3 size: 13 residues. Germline V gives CDR1 SGHKS, CDR2 YYEKEE (reference sequence). CDR3 residues: CASSAQVLYEQYF. The CDR3 nucleotides are TGTGCCAGCAGCGCCCAGGTTCTCTACGAGCAGTACTTC.

This clonotype was recorded many times. V and J are TRBV28 and TRBJ1-1; 10 bases fit TRBD1. This CDR3 has 13 amino acids. Germline CDR1 reads MDHEN; CDR2 reads SYDVKM. Here the CDR3 reads CAAGQGLNTEAFF. DNA for the CDR3: TGTGCGGCGGGACAGGGGTTGAACACTGAAGCTTTCTTT.

This clonotype was counted ten times or more. The V gene is TRBV7-2, the J gene TRBJ2-1, with 8 nucleotides matching TRBD2. The CDR3 is 16 amino acids. CDR1 and CDR2 (germline): SGHTA, FQGNSA. Trimming at V came to 2 bases and at J to 1 base, leaving 4 bases not matched to a gene. CDR3 DNA sequence: TGTGCCAGCAGCTTACCGAGCGGGAGTTCCTACAATGAGCAGTTCTTC. This translates into CASSLPSGSSYNEQFF.